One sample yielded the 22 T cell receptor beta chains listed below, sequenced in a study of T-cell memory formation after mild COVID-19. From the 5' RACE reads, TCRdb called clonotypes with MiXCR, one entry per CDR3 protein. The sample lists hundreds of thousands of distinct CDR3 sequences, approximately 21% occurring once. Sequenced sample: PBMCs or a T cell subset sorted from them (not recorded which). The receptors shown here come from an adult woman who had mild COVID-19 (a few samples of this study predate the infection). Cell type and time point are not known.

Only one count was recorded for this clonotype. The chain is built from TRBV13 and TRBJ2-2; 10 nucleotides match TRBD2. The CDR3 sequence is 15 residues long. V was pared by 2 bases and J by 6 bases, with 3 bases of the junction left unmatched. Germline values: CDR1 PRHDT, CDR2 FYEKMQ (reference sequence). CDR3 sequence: CASSLLAGGAGELFF. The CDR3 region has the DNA TGTGCCAGCAGCTTATTAGCGGGAGGCGCCGGGGAGCTGTTTTTT.

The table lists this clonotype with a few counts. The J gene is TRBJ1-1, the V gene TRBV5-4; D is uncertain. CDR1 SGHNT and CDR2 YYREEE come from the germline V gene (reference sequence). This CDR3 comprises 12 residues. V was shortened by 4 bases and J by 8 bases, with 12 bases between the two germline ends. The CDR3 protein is CASSHGSFEAFF. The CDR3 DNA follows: TGTGCCAGCAGCCACGGCTCCTTCGAAGCTTTCTTT.

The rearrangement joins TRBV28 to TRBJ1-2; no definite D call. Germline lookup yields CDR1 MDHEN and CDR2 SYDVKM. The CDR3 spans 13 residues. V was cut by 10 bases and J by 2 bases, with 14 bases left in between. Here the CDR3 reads CATKPLGNYGYTF. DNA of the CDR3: TGTGCCACTAAACCCTTGGGAAACTATGGCTACACCTTC.

This CDR3 is CSARGGSSGGETQYF. For the CDR3, the DNA is TGCAGTGCTAGAGGAGGGTCTAGCGGGGGAGAGACCCAGTACTTC. J is TRBJ2-5 and V is TRBV20-1, with 10 bases aligning to TRBD2. Germline CDR1 DFQATT, CDR2 SNEGSKA (reference sequence). This CDR3 contains 15 residues. V was clipped by 1 base and J by 4 bases; unmatched bases: 6.

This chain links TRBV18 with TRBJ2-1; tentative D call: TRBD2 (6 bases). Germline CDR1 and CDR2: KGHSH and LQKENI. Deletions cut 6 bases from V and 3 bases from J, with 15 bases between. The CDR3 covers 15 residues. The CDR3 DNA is TGTGCCAGCTCCACCCAGCGGGCGAGCTACAATGAGCAGTTCTTC. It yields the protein CASSTQRASYNEQFF.

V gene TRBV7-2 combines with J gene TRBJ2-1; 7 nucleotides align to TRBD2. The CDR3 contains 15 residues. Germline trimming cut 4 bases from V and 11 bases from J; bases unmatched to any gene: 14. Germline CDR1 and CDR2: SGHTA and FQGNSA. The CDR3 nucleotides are TGTGCCAGCAGCTCCGGGACTACGGCTCGTAATCAGCAGTTCTTC. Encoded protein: CASSSGTTARNQQFF.

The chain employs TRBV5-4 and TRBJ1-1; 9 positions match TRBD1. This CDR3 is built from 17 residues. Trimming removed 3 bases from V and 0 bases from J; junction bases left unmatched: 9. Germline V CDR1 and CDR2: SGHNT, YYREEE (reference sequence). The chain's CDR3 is CASSSEPGQGLNTEAFF. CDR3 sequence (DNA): TGTGCCAGCAGCTCGGAACCGGGACAGGGCCTGAACACTGAAGCTTTCTTT. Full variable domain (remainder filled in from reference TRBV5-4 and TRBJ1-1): ETGVTQSPTHLIKTRGQQVTLRCSSQSGHNTVSWYQQALGQGPQFIFQYYREEENGRGNFPPRFSGLQFPNYSSELNVNALELDDSALYLCASSSEPGQGLNTEAFFGQGTRLTVV.

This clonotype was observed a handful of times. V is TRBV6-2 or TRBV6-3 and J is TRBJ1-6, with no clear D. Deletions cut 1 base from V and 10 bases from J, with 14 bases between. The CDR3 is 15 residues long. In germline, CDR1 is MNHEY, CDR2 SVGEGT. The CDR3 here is CASSYWGTSDSPLHF. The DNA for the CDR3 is TGTGCCAGCAGTTACTGGGGTACTAGCGACTCACCCCTCCACTTT.

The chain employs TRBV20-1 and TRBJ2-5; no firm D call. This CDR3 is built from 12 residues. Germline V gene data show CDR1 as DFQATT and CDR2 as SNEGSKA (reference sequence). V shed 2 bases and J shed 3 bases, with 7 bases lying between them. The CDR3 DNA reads TGCAGTGCTAGAATCCGGGAAGAGACCCAGTACTTC. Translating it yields CSARIREETQYF.

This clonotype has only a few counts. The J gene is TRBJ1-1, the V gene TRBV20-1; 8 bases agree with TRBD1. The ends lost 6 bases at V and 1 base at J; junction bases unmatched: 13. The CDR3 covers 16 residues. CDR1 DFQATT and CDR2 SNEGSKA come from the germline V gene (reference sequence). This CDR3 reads CSAITTGGLRNTEAFF. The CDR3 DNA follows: TGCAGTGCCATAACCACAGGGGGGTTAAGGAACACTGAAGCTTTCTTT.

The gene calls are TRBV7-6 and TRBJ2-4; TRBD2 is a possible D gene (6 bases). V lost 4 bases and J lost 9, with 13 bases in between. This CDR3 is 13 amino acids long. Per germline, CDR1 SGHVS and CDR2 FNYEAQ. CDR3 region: CASSSEGGGIQYF. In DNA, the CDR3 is TGTGCCAGCAGCTCGGAGGGTGGCGGCATTCAGTACTTC.

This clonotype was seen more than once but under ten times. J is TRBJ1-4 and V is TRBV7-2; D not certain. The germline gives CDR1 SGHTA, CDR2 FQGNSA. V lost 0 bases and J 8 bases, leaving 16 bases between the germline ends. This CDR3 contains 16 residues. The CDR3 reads CASSLAETGWNEKLFF. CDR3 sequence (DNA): TGTGCCAGCAGCTTAGCGGAGACGGGGTGGAACGAAAAACTGTTTTTT. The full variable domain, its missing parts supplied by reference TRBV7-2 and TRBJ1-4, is GAGVSQSPSNKVTEKGKDVELRCDPISGHTALYWYRQSLGQGLEFLIYFQGNSAPDKSGLPSDRFSAERTGGSVSTLTIQRTQQEDSAVYLCASSLAETGWNEKLFFGSGTQLSVL.

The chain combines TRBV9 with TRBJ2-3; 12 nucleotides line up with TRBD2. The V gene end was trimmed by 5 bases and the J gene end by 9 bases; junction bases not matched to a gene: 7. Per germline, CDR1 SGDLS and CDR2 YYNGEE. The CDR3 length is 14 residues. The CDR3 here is CASSFRTSGNTQYF. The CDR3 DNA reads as TGTGCCAGCAGTTTCCGGACTAGCGGGAACACGCAGTATTTT.

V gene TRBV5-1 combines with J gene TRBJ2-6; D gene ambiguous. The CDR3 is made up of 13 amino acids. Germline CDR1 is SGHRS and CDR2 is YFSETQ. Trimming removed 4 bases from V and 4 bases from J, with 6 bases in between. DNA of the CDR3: TGCGCCAGCAGCCGACCAGGGGCCAACGTCCTGACTTTC. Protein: CASSRPGANVLTF.

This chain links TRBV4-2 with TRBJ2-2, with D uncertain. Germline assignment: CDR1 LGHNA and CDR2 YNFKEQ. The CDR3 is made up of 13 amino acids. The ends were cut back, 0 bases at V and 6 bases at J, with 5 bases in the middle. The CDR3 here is CASSQDVAGELFF. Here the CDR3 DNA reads TGTGCCAGCAGCCAAGATGTGGCCGGGGAGCTGTTTTTT.

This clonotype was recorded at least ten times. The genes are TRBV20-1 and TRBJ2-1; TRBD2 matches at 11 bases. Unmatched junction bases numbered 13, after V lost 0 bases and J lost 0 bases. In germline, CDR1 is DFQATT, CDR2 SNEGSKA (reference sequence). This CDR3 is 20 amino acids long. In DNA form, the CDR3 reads TGCAGTGCTAGAGACGCTAGCGGGAGGACCCAGAGCTTCTCCTACAATGAGCAGTTCTTC. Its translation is CSARDASGRTQSFSYNEQFF.

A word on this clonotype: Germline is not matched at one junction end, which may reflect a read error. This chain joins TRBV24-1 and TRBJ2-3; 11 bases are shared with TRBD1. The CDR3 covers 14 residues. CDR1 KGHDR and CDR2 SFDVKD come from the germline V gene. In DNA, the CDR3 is TGTGACACCAGAGGACAGGGGGCCACAGATACGCAGTATTTT. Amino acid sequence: CDTRGQGATDTQYF.

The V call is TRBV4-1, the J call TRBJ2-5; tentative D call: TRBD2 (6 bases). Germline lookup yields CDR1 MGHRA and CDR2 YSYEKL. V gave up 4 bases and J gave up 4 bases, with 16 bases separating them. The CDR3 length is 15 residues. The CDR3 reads CASSLGLEGPETQYF. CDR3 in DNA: TGCGCCAGCAGCCTCGGCTTGGAGGGGCCAGAGACCCAGTACTTC.

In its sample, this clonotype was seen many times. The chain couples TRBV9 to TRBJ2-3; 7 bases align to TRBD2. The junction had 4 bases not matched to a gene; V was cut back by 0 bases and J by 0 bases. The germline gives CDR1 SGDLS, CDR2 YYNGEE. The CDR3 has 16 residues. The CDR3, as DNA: TGTGCCAGCAGCGTAGGCGGGGGAGCTAGCACAGATACGCAGTATTTT. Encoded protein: CASSVGGGASTDTQYF.

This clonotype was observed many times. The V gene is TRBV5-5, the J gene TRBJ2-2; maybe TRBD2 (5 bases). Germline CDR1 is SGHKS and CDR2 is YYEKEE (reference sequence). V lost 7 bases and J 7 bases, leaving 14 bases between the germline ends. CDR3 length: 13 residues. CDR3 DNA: TGTGCCAGCCTCCCAGGAGGAGGCGGGGAGCTGTTTTTT. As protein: CASLPGGGGELFF.

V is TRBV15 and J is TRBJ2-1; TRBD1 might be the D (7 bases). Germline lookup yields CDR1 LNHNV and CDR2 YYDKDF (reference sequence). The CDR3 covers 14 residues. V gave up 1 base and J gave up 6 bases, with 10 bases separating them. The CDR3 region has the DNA TGTGCCACCAGCAGAGGGGGGGACAGCAATGAGCAGTTCTTC. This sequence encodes CATSRGGDSNEQFF.

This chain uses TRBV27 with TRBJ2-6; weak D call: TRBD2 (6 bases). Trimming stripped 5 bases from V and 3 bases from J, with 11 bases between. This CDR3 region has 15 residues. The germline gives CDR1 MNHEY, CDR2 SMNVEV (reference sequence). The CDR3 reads CASSQEGFGANVLTF. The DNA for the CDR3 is TGTGCCAGCAGTCAGGAGGGATTTGGGGCCAACGTCCTGACTTTC.